Below, 25 T cell receptor beta chains from the same sample are listed, as sequenced in a study of response to subunit inactivated influenza vaccine. TCRdb re-analysed the RT-PCR reads in MiXCR, keeping a single row per CDR3 protein. The table lists more than 500,000 distinct CDR3 sequences, 10% to 12% of them singletons. The same specimen was also included in a second study, on T cells expressing NK-cell markers. That paper states: The authors generated TCR beta cDNA through 5'RACE template switching with UMIs.

The sample here was PBMCs from blood, taken on the day of vaccination. Receptors originate from a man aged 50-59 years who received an inactivated influenza vaccine.

The CDR3 sequence: CASSLGARRNTIYF. CDR3 nucleotides: TGTGCCAGCAGTTTAGGGGCCAGAAGAAACACCATATATTTT. The chain links TRBV12-3 or TRBV12-4 to TRBJ1-3; D gene ambiguous. This CDR3 is 14 amino acids long. Trimming cost V 1 base and J 5 bases, with 9 bases left between them.

The rearrangement links TRBV12-3 or TRBV12-4 to TRBJ2-7, with D unresolved. The V end was cut by 7 bases, the J end by 2 bases, with 15 bases between. The CDR3 extends over 14 amino acids. In nucleotides, the CDR3 is TGTGCCAGCACCCCCAGTGACAACCCCTACGAGCAGTACTTC. This translates into CASTPSDNPYEQYF.

This clonotype was counted only a few times. The chain employs TRBV5-1 and TRBJ2-1; TRBD2 is a possible D gene (6 bases). Trimming took 0 bases from V and 7 from J, leaving 17 bases between them. CDR1 and CDR2 from the germline V gene are SGHRS and YFSETQ. The CDR3 contains 16 residues. The CDR3 coding sequence is TGCGCCAGCAGCTTGGGTGGAGGGGCCGACGTAAATGAGCAGTTCTTC. Translation: CASSLGGGADVNEQFF.

This clonotype was observed a few times. This sequence joins TRBV29-1 and TRBJ2-1; TRBD2 matches 10 bases. V was clipped by 3 bases and J by 2 bases; unmatched bases: 4. CDR3 length: 15 residues. Looked up from germline, CDR1 is SQVTM and CDR2 is ANQGSEA. The CDR3 reads CSVDEGLATYNEQFF. The CDR3 DNA reads as TGCAGCGTTGACGAGGGACTAGCGACCTACAATGAGCAGTTCTTC.

This clonotype was detected only a few times. The chain links TRBV1 to TRBJ2-7; the table calls TRBD1, which could not be checked here. TRBV1 is listed as a pseudogene. The CDR3 has 23 amino acids. CDR3 protein: CTSSEPGTNDFLENRTLLYEQYF. The CDR3 DNA sequence: TGCACCAGCAGCGAGCCCGGGACCAACGACTTCTTGGAAAACCGTACCCTTCTCTACGAGCAGTACTTC.

This chain uses TRBV20-1 with TRBJ2-5, with D possibly matching TRBD1 (6 bases). Germline V CDR1 and CDR2: DFQATT, SNEGSKA (reference sequence). Trimming removed 0 bases at V and 3 bases at J, with 14 bases between. The CDR3 consists of 15 residues. CDR3 bases: TGCAGTGCTAGAGATTTCGTGGGGGCGAAAGAGACCCAGTACTTC. Translation: CSARDFVGAKETQYF.

This clonotype was counted many times. DNA for the CDR3: TGTGCCATCAGTGTGGGGGGAGCTCGATCACCCCTCCACTTT. Protein sequence: CAISVGGARSPLHF. The gene calls are TRBV10-3 and TRBJ1-6; possibly TRBD1 for D (5 bases). The V and J ends lost 4 bases and 10 bases respectively, with 14 bases between them. CDR3 length equals 14 residues. Germline lookup yields CDR1 ENHRY and CDR2 SYGVKD.

This chain joins TRBV12-3 or TRBV12-4 and TRBJ2-1; 13 positions agree with TRBD2. J gave up 8 bases and V 5 bases, and 3 bases lay outside the gene matches. CDR3 length: 14 residues. CDR3 amino acids: CASSTSGRVDEQFF. The CDR3, as DNA: TGTGCCAGCAGTACTAGCGGGAGGGTCGATGAGCAGTTCTTC.

The chain joins TRBV7-2 to TRBJ2-1, with 8 nucleotides matching TRBD2. Trimming at V came to 3 bases and at J to 8 bases, leaving 3 bases not matched to a gene. There are 13 residues in the CDR3. Germline V gives CDR1 SGHTA, CDR2 FQGNSA. Written as DNA, the CDR3 is TGTGCCAGCAGCTTCGCGGGGGGATATGAGCAGTTCTTC. Protein: CASSFAGGYEQFF.

This clonotype was seen a few times. The CDR3 nucleotides are TGTGCCAGCAGGAGTCGGGGGTTCACAGATACGCAGTATTTT. Encoded protein: CASRSRGFTDTQYF. The chain is built from TRBV7-2 and TRBJ2-3, with D possibly matching TRBD2 (6 bases). Germline loops: CDR1 SGHTA, CDR2 FQGNSA. V was clipped by 6 bases and J by 2 bases, with 12 bases between them. The CDR3 extends over 14 amino acids.

This sequence joins TRBV20-1 and TRBJ2-5, with D perhaps TRBD2 (5 bases). Germline-derived CDR1 and CDR2 are DFQATT and SNEGSKA (reference sequence). The CDR3 consists of 12 residues. Trimming took off 3 bases at V and 6 bases at J, with 11 bases between the two ends. CDR3 in DNA: TGCAGTGCTAGGTGGGCTAGCAAGACCCAGTACTTC. Translation: CSARWASKTQYF.

The rearrangement uses TRBV29-1 and TRBJ2-7, with D perhaps matching TRBD2 (5 bases). The V end lost 6 bases, the J end lost 0 bases, and 9 bases lay between the germline ends. The germline gives CDR1 SQVTM, CDR2 ANQGSEA. CDR3 length equals 12 residues. The CDR3 nucleotides are TGCAGCGTCGCCGGGATCTCCTACGAGCAGTACTTC. It is translated as CSVAGISYEQYF.

This clonotype was recorded at least ten times. V usage is TRBV29-1 and J usage is TRBJ1-1; D call uncertain. This CDR3 spans 15 amino acids. Germline assignment: CDR1 SQVTM and CDR2 ANQGSEA. Trimming removed 7 bases at V and 5 bases at J, with 23 bases between. CDR3 nucleotide sequence: TGCAGCGCTGGCCACCCCGCCGGGATCCATACTGAAGCTTTCTTT. Translation gives CSAGHPAGIHTEAFF.

V and J are TRBV12-3 or TRBV12-4 and TRBJ2-7, with D possibly matching TRBD1 (6 bases). Between the trimmed V and J ends, which lost 6 bases and 6 bases, there was a span of 21 bases. CDR3 size: 15 residues. CDR3 sequence reads: CASSPDRINTFEQYF. DNA of the CDR3: TGTGCCAGCAGCCCCGACAGGATCAATACCTTCGAGCAGTACTTC.

The chain has TRBV6-1 and TRBJ1-5; no definite D call. The CDR3 has 14 amino acids. The germline gives CDR1 MNHNS, CDR2 SASEGT. The germline V and J ends were trimmed by 8 bases and 2 bases, with 13 bases remaining between them. CDR3 bases: TGTGCCAGCGGTCGAGAGAGGGGCAATCAGCCCCAGCATTTT. Its translation is CASGRERGNQPQHF.

This clonotype has just a few counts. The J gene is TRBJ2-1, the V gene TRBV12-3 or TRBV12-4; 10 bases are shared with TRBD1. The CDR3 is 13 amino acids. J lost 3 bases, V lost 10 bases, and 3 bases had no gene match. Written as DNA, the CDR3 is TGTGCCACGACAGGGGGCATCTACAATGAGCAGTTCTTC. Translating gives CATTGGIYNEQFF.

V gene TRBV20-1 combines with J gene TRBJ2-5, with 10 positions matching TRBD2. This CDR3 has 15 amino acids. V trimming: 2 bases; J trimming: 2 bases; junction bases outside the gene matches: 5. Per germline, CDR1 DFQATT and CDR2 SNEGSKA (reference sequence). The CDR3 here is CSARSPSGGQETQYF. In nucleotides, the CDR3 is TGCAGTGCTAGATCCCCTAGCGGGGGACAAGAGACCCAGTACTTC.

This clonotype was seen many times. The rearrangement joins TRBV5-1 to TRBJ2-2; TRBD1 matches at 10 bases. The CDR3 is made up of 15 amino acids. The junction had 3 bases not matched to a gene; V was cut back by 2 bases and J by 5 bases. The germline V gene has CDR1 SGHRS and CDR2 YFSETQ. CDR3 residues: CASSFRQGATGELFF. As DNA, the CDR3 is TGCGCCAGCAGCTTCAGACAGGGGGCAACCGGGGAGCTGTTTTTT.

The gene calls are TRBV5-6 and TRBJ2-6, with 12 positions matching TRBD2. The CDR3 is 22 residues long. Germline CDR1 SGHDT, CDR2 YYEEEE. Trimming took 2 bases from V and 0 from J; bases not matched to a gene: 15. CDR3 coding DNA: TGTGCCAGCAGCTTTTCCTGGACTAGCGGGATATCGATATACTCTGGGGCCAACGTCCTGACTTTC. Amino acid sequence: CASSFSWTSGISIYSGANVLTF. Combining the CDR3 with reference TRBV5-6 and TRBJ2-6 gives the whole variable domain DAGVTQSPTHLIKTRGQQVTLRCSPKSGHDTVSWYQQALGQGPQFIFQYYEEEERQRGNFPDRFSGHQFPNYSSELNVNALLLGDSALYLCASSFSWTSGISIYSGANVLTFGAGSRLTVL.

This clonotype was detected only a few times. V usage is TRBV15 and J usage is TRBJ2-1; TRBD2 agrees at 9 bases. Per germline, CDR1 LNHNV and CDR2 YYDKDF (reference sequence). V shed 1 base, J shed 7 bases, and the junction held 8 bases outside the gene matches. The CDR3 is made up of 16 amino acids. The CDR3 protein is CATSRGGGGVSNEQFF. The DNA for the CDR3 is TGTGCCACCAGCAGAGGTGGCGGGGGGGTATCGAATGAGCAGTTCTTC.

The table lists this clonotype with many counts. The CDR3 coding sequence is TGCAGCGTCGTCCGGGACAGACCGATCAATGAGCAGTTCTTC. It encodes CSVVRDRPINEQFF. The chain joins TRBV29-1 to TRBJ2-1; 7 nucleotides align to TRBD1. The V gene's germline CDR1 is SQVTM and CDR2 ANQGSEA. This CDR3 comprises 14 residues. The J segment lost 6 bases and the V segment lost 6 bases, leaving 11 bases of the junction unmatched.

The rearrangement uses TRBV4-1 and TRBJ2-5; TRBD2 aligns across 7 bases. The trim removed 5 bases at V and 3 bases at J, leaving 3 bases unmatched. The CDR3 spans 13 residues. From germline, CDR1 is MGHRA and CDR2 YSYEKL. In DNA form, the CDR3 reads TGCGCCAGCAGCTATCTAGCGGAAGAGACCCAGTACTTC. This gives the protein CASSYLAEETQYF.

At least ten counts were recorded for this clonotype. J is TRBJ2-3 and V is TRBV7-9, with 8 bases lining up with TRBD1. CDR1 and CDR2 (germline): SEHNR, FQNEAQ (reference sequence). The CDR3 has 12 amino acids. J lost 8 bases, V lost 3 bases, and 1 base had no gene match. The CDR3 is CASSLTGVTQYF. In nucleotides, the CDR3 is TGTGCCAGCAGCTTGACAGGGGTTACGCAGTATTTT.

This clonotype was picked up a small number of times. The V gene is TRBV12-3 or TRBV12-4, the J gene TRBJ2-1; 8 bases fit TRBD2. CDR3 size: 18 residues. Trimming cost V 6 bases and J 5 bases; bases outside gene matches: 18. The CDR3 DNA is TGTGCCAGCAGATCACTCCCTTTTGCGGGGGGCCTTAACAATGAGCAGTTCTTC. This encodes CASRSLPFAGGLNNEQFF.

This clonotype was counted many times. The gene calls are TRBV12-3 or TRBV12-4 and TRBJ2-5; D perhaps matches TRBD2 (6 bases). The germline V and J ends were trimmed by 5 bases and 5 bases, with 15 bases remaining between them. This CDR3 comprises 14 residues. The CDR3: CASSLFLGGETQYF. The CDR3, as DNA: TGTGCCAGCAGTCTATTCCTTGGGGGGGAGACCCAGTACTTC.